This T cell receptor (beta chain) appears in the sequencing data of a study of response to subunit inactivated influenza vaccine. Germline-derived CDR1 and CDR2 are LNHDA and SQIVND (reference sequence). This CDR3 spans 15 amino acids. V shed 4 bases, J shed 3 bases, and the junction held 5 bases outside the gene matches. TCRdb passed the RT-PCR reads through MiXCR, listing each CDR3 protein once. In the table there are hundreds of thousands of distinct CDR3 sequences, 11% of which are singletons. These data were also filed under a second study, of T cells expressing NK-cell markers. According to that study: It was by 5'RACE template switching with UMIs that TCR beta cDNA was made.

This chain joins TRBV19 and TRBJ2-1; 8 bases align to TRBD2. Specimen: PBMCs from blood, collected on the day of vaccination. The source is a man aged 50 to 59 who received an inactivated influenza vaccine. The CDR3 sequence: CASSSSGSFYNEQFF. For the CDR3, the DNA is TGTGCCAGTAGTAGCAGCGGGAGTTTCTACAATGAGCAGTTCTTC.